Below are 5 T cell receptor beta chains sequenced from a single sample in a study of T cell responses to AZD1222 COVID-19 vaccine. TCRdb keeps only in-frame clones here, not all; method: immunoSEQ multiplex PCR. Counted here are some 66,000 clones, 80% to 90% occurring once; the ten biggest clones make up about 28%. The sequenced sample was peripheral blood, obtained 28 days after the second AZD1222 dose. The receptors were gathered from an adult who received the AZD1222 COVID-19 vaccine.

The chain couples TRBV5-6 to TRBJ2-5; D is perhaps TRBD2 (7 bases). The CDR3 is 15 residues long. V was pared by 2 bases and J by 5 bases, with 16 bases between. Germline V gene lookup returns CDR1 SGHDT and CDR2 YYEEEE. The CDR3 DNA follows: TGTGCCAGCAGCTTCCCGGGGACTACAGGGGAGACCCAGTACTTC. Translation: CASSFPGTTGETQYF.

The genes are TRBV6-5 and TRBJ2-7, with D hard to call. This CDR3 has 13 residues. Germline loops: CDR1 MNHEY, CDR2 SVGAGI. The V and J ends lost 2 bases and 2 bases respectively, with 7 bases between them. CDR3: CASSYTNPYEQYF. DNA of the CDR3: TGTGCCAGCAGTTACACGAACCCCTACGAGCAGTACTTC.

This sequence joins TRBV10-3 and TRBJ2-5; TRBD2 matches at 7 bases. Germline V CDR1 and CDR2: ENHRY, SYGVKD. V lost 2 bases and J lost 2; bases outside the gene matches: 2. This CDR3 has 14 amino acids. For the CDR3, the DNA is TGTGCCATCAGTGAGGGAGCGGGGCAAGAGACCCAGTACTTC. Protein: CAISEGAGQETQYF.

V is TRBV28 and J is TRBJ2-7; D unclear. Germline CDR1 and CDR2: MDHEN and SYDVKM. V was cut by 8 bases and J by 4 bases, with 12 bases left in between. This CDR3 spans 12 amino acids. CDR3 DNA sequence: TGTGCCAGCCATGGGTTCCTGTACGAGCAGTACTTC. The encoded protein is CASHGFLYEQYF. The variable domain in full, completed from reference TRBV28 and TRBJ2-7, reads DVKVTQSSRYLVKRTGEKVFLECVQDMDHENMFWYRQDPGLGLRLIYFSYDVKMKEKGDIPEGYSVSREKKERFSLILESASTNQTSMYLCASHGFLYEQYFGPGTRLTVT.

This chain joins TRBV30 and TRBJ1-6; possible D gene TRBD1, 6 bases. CDR1 is GTSNPN, CDR2 SVGIG, per germline (reference sequence). This CDR3 is 13 amino acids long. The CDR3 DNA reads as TGTGTTTCTCAGCCGGGGGCGACCTCACCCCTCCACTTT. It is translated as CVSQPGATSPLHF. Variable domain in full (rest from reference TRBV30 and TRBJ1-6): SQTIHQWPATLVQPVGSPLSLECTVEGTSNPNLYWYRQAAGRGLQLLFYSVGIGQISSEVPQNLSASRPQDRQFILSSKKLLLSDSGFYLCVSQPGATSPLHFGNGTRLTVT.